This T cell receptor beta chain stems from a study of blood T cell repertoires in COVID-19. Turning to the study itself: Acute and convalescent COVID-19 specimens originated in the United States, Italy and Spain. From T cells, B-cell-depleted T cells, or PBMCs came the material, which was cDNA or gDNA.

Authors' methods: Reference gene primers were amplified, and this amplification served to estimate nucleated cell counts. Assay used: immunoSEQ multiplex PCR; TCRdb lists only in-frame clones, some missing. V, J and clone size are those of that table, while D and trimming were read from the DNA. The repertoire has some 50,000 clones, 86% of them found once; the top ten carry around 2.7%. The CDR3 totals 15 residues. CDR1 and CDR2 from the germline V gene are SGHAT and FQNNGV. V lost 5 bases and J lost 3; bases outside the gene matches: 10. The chain links TRBV11-2 to TRBJ2-7; 7 bases map to TRBD2. Sequenced: peripheral blood. The receptor was isolated from a man older than 75 with acute or convalescent COVID-19. CDR3: CASSVTGRGNYEQYF. CDR3 in DNA: TGTGCCAGCAGCGTTACGGGGCGGGGGAACTACGAGCAGTACTTC. The entire variable domain, with the rest obtained from reference TRBV11-2 and TRBJ2-7, is as follows: EAGVAQSPRYKIIEKRQSVAFWCNPISGHATLYWYQQILGQGPKLLIQFQNNGVVDDSQLPKDRFSAERLKGVDSTLKIQPAKLEDSAVYLCASSVTGRGNYEQYFGPGTRLTVT.